One and the same sample provided the 24 T cell receptor beta chains below, sequenced in a study of OX40 agonist ivuxolimab in advanced cancers. TCRdb's table, derived via immunoSEQ multiplex PCR, lists solely in-frame clones and lacks some. The sample lists about 48,000 clones; approximately 90% were seen once. Sequenced material: CD4+ or CD8+ T cells sorted from blood, taken in a trial of the OX40 agonist ivuxolimab. Receptors were obtained from an adult with an advanced solid tumor such as melanoma, head and neck, liver or kidney cancer.

This clone was recorded once. The chain has TRBV28 and TRBJ2-7, with unresolved D. The germline V gene encodes CDR1 MDHEN and CDR2 SYDVKM. The CDR3 has 13 residues. Deletions cut 3 bases from V and 0 bases from J, with 6 bases between. The CDR3 nucleotides read TGTGCCAGCAGTTTCGGGTTCTCCTACGAGCAGTACTTC. It translates to CASSFGFSYEQYF.

The V and J genes are TRBV9 and TRBJ2-1; 9 bases map to TRBD1. The CDR3 contains 14 residues. CDR1 and CDR2 from the germline V gene are SGDLS and YYNGEE. Trimming cost V 4 bases and J 6 bases; bases outside gene matches: 5. The CDR3 reads CASSPGTGFNEQFF. CDR3 nucleotide sequence: TGTGCCAGCAGCCCCGGGACAGGGTTCAATGAGCAGTTCTTC.

The CDR3 bases are TGTGCCAGCAGCTCGCCGACAGGGGGCGTTTCAGATACGCAGTATTTT. Translation: CASSSPTGGVSDTQYF. The chain is built from TRBV5-4 and TRBJ2-3; the match to TRBD1 covers 10 bases. V was pared by 3 bases and J by 4 bases, with 8 bases of the junction left unmatched. The CDR3 is 16 residues long. The germline V gene has CDR1 SGHNT and CDR2 YYREEE (reference sequence).

The rearrangement links TRBV28 to TRBJ2-5, with 7 bases lining up with TRBD2. The DNA end lines up better with TRBJ2-7; the J call may be wrong. The CDR3 loop spans 15 amino acids. The germline V gene encodes CDR1 MDHEN and CDR2 SYDVKM. CDR3 bases: TGTGCCAGCAGCCGAGGAGGACTAGTACCTTACGAGCAGTACTTC. Protein sequence: CASSRGGLVPYEQYF.

The genes are TRBV5-8 and TRBJ1-2; no clear D gene. The CDR3 length is 12 residues. Germline V gene lookup returns CDR1 SGHTS and CDR2 YDEGEE. V was clipped by 5 bases and J by 8 bases, with 13 bases between them. The CDR3 DNA reads as TGTGCCAGCAGAAATGCCCGGGGAGGCTACACCTTC. Translated, it gives CASRNARGGYTF.

The rearrangement uses TRBV27 and TRBJ2-3; no reliable D call. Trimming left V 3 bases short and J 3 bases short, with 10 bases between. Germline CDR1 and CDR2: MNHEY and SMNVEV (reference sequence). The CDR3 consists of 14 residues. CDR3 nucleotide sequence: TGTGCCAGCAGTTTGCTCCAAGGTACAGATACGCAGTATTTT. It encodes CASSLLQGTDTQYF.

V gene TRBV7-8 combines with J gene TRBJ2-7; 12 bases are a match to TRBD1. The CDR3 runs to 15 residues. V lost 8 bases to trimming and J lost 5 bases; unmatched junction nucleotides: 10. The V gene's germline CDR1 is SGHVS and CDR2 FQNEAQ. CDR3 sequence reads: CASVPGTGGFNEQYF. The CDR3 nucleotides are TGTGCCAGCGTCCCCGGGACAGGGGGCTTCAACGAGCAGTACTTC.

The genes are TRBV7-9 and TRBJ2-4; 8 bases are shared with TRBD2. Germline loops: CDR1 SEHNR, CDR2 FQNEAQ (reference sequence). V was clipped by 1 base and J by 4 bases; unmatched bases: 6. This CDR3 comprises 16 residues. The CDR3 region is CASSLVTGGVKNIQYF. The CDR3 DNA reads TGTGCCAGCAGCTTAGTCACCGGGGGGGTAAAAAACATTCAGTACTTC. The full variable domain, with the rest looked up from reference TRBV7-9 and TRBJ2-4, is DTGVSQNPRHKITKRGQNVTFRCDPISEHNRLYWYRQTLGQGPEFLTYFQNEAQLEKSRLLSDRFSAERPKGSFSTLEIQRTEQGDSAMYLCASSLVTGGVKNIQYFGAGTRLSVL.

The chain recombines TRBV5-4 with TRBJ2-7; tentatively, D is TRBD2 (5 bases). Trimming shortened V by 10 bases and J by 2 bases, and 13 bases separated the two germline ends. Germline lookup yields CDR1 SGHNT and CDR2 YYREEE (reference sequence). The CDR3 covers 12 residues. The CDR3, as DNA: TGTGCCTTCAACGGGGAGACCTACGAGCAGTACTTC. Residues: CAFNGETYEQYF. The whole variable domain, remainder taken from reference TRBV5-4 and TRBJ2-7, is ETGVTQSPTHLIKTRGQQVTLRCSSQSGHNTVSWYQQALGQGPQFIFQYYREEENGRGNFPPRFSGLQFPNYSSELNVNALELDDSALYLCAFNGETYEQYFGPGTRLTVT.

This chain joins TRBV7-3 and TRBJ2-7; 11 bases fit TRBD2. The CDR3 has 15 amino acids. From germline, CDR1 is SGHTA and CDR2 FQGTGA. J gave up 1 base and V 4 bases, and 3 bases lay outside the gene matches. CDR3 amino acids: CASSYLAGGSYEQYF. In nucleotides, the CDR3 is TGTGCCAGCAGCTACCTAGCGGGAGGTTCCTACGAGCAGTACTTC. Filled out from reference TRBV7-3 and TRBJ2-7, the complete variable domain reads GAGVSQTPSNKVTEKGKYVELRCDPISGHTALYWYRQSLGQGPEFLIYFQGTGAADDSGLPNDRFFAVRPEGSVSTLKIQRTERGDSAVYLCASSYLAGGSYEQYFGPGTRLTVT.

The CDR3 nucleotides are TGCAGTGCCAGGATGGTAAGTGAAGCTTTCTTT. It is translated as CSARMVSEAFF. The chain joins TRBV20-1 to TRBJ1-1; D gene unclear. This CDR3 is built from 11 residues. V was clipped by 6 bases and J by 7 bases, with 12 bases between them. CDR1 is DFQATT and CDR2 is SNEGSKA in the germline V gene (reference sequence).

V is TRBV4-1 and J is TRBJ1-5; no reliable D call. The CDR3 is 16 residues long. The germline CDR1 and CDR2 sequences are MGHRA and YSYEKL. V was shortened by 0 bases and J by 0 bases, with 9 bases between the two germline ends. The CDR3 coding sequence is TGCGCCAGCAGCCAAGACCGGACCCATAGCAATCAGCCCCAGCATTTT. Its translation is CASSQDRTHSNQPQHF.

The V call is TRBV6-5, the J call TRBJ1-2, with unresolved D. Germline V gives CDR1 MNHEY, CDR2 SVGAGI. The ends were cut back, 2 bases at V and 0 bases at J, with 4 bases in the middle. The length of the CDR3 is 13 residues. For the CDR3, the DNA is TGTGCCAGCAGTTACCAAACTAACTATGGCTACACCTTC. Residues: CASSYQTNYGYTF.

The chain joins TRBV7-3 to TRBJ2-1; TRBD2 is a possible D gene (7 bases). Germline CDR1 and CDR2: SGHTA and FQGTGA. There are 15 residues in the CDR3. V shed 5 bases and J shed 5 bases, with 16 bases lying between them. The CDR3 DNA reads as TGTGCCAGCAGCATTTGGGGGGGCCAAAACAATGAGCAGTTCTTC. Residues: CASSIWGGQNNEQFF.

The chain joins TRBV7-3 to TRBJ2-7; 8 nucleotides agree with TRBD2. The CDR3 covers 14 residues. From germline, CDR1 is SGHTA and CDR2 FQGTGA. The ends lost 4 bases at V and 5 bases at J; junction bases unmatched: 7. The CDR3 sequence: CASSSGLGVDEQYF. The CDR3 region has the DNA TGTGCCAGCAGCTCGGGACTAGGGGTCGACGAGCAGTACTTC.

The rearrangement joins TRBV29-1 to TRBJ2-3; 7 bases agree with TRBD1. J lost 2 bases, V lost 6 bases, and 11 bases had no gene match. The length of the CDR3 is 15 residues. CDR1 and CDR2 from the germline V gene are SQVTM and ANQGSEA. CDR3 nucleotides: TGCAGCGTAGAGAAGAGACAGGGTCACACAGATACGCAGTATTTT. The encoded protein is CSVEKRQGHTDTQYF.

J is TRBJ2-1 and V is TRBV29-1; TRBD2 matches at 13 bases. Germline trimming cut 6 bases from V and 3 bases from J; bases unmatched to any gene: 8. This CDR3 has 16 residues. CDR1 and CDR2 from the germline V gene are SQVTM and ANQGSEA. CDR3 protein: CSVGTSGAVYYNEQFF. Written as DNA, the CDR3 is TGCAGCGTAGGGACTAGCGGGGCCGTGTACTACAATGAGCAGTTCTTC.

The J gene is TRBJ2-2, the V gene TRBV27; D is ambiguous. This CDR3 spans 13 amino acids. The V end lost 0 bases, the J end lost 4 bases, and 3 bases lay between the germline ends. Germline values: CDR1 MNHEY, CDR2 SMNVEV (reference sequence). The chain's CDR3 is CASSLSATGELFF. CDR3 DNA: TGTGCCAGCAGTTTATCTGCCACCGGGGAGCTGTTTTTT.

V is TRBV4-2 and J is TRBJ1-1; D is unclear. V was shortened by 2 bases and J by 2 bases, with 12 bases between the two germline ends. This CDR3 has 15 residues. Germline CDR1 and CDR2: LGHNA and YNFKEQ. CDR3 in DNA: TGTGCCAGCAGCCAACTTACCGGACTAAACACTGAAGCTTTCTTT. Its protein is CASSQLTGLNTEAFF.

The chain joins TRBV6-5 to TRBJ2-7; TRBD1 matches at 7 bases. The V gene end was trimmed by 6 bases and the J gene end by 3 bases; junction bases not matched to a gene: 11. The CDR3 has 15 residues. CDR1 and CDR2 (germline): MNHEY, SVGAGI. CDR3 in DNA: TGTGCCAGCAGCTCTCCGTTACAGGGGTACTACGAGCAGTACTTC. It specifies CASSSPLQGYYEQYF.

The V and J genes are TRBV27 and TRBJ1-2; TRBD1 matches 8 bases. The CDR3 length is 14 residues. The V gene end was trimmed by 6 bases and the J gene end by 4 bases; junction bases not matched to a gene: 7. Germline V gene lookup returns CDR1 MNHEY and CDR2 SMNVEV (reference sequence). This CDR3 reads CASRQTGEIYGYTF. The CDR3 DNA follows: TGTGCCAGCAGGCAGACAGGGGAGATCTATGGCTACACCTTC.

V gene TRBV14 combines with J gene TRBJ2-7; 7 positions match TRBD2. The V and J ends lost 2 bases and 2 bases, in that order; junction bases with no gene match: 6. This CDR3 spans 15 amino acids. Germline V CDR1 and CDR2: SGHDN, FVKESK. The CDR3 region has the DNA TGTGCCAGCAGCCAATGGGAGGGCCTCCCCTACGAGCAGTACTTC. It specifies CASSQWEGLPYEQYF.

The chain uses TRBV28 and TRBJ1-2; TRBD1 might be the D (5 bases). Germline CDR1 reads MDHEN; CDR2 reads SYDVKM. Trimming cost V 4 bases and J 8 bases, with 26 bases left between them. CDR3 size: 17 residues. CDR3 nucleotides: TGTGCCAGCAGTTCAACCTCGGGACCCCCCTCAGACGGCGGCTACACCTTC. The encoded protein is CASSSTSGPPSDGGYTF.

V usage is TRBV19 and J usage is TRBJ2-1; TRBD2 matches at 10 bases. The trim removed 6 bases at V and 1 base at J, leaving 18 bases unmatched. Germline loops: CDR1 LNHDA, CDR2 SQIVND (reference sequence). There are 20 residues in the CDR3. The CDR3 sequence is CASSAPSGRFLDLSYNEQFF. The CDR3 coding sequence is TGTGCCAGTAGCGCACCTAGCGGGAGATTTTTGGACCTATCCTACAATGAGCAGTTCTTC.